A selection of T cell receptor beta chains follows, all from one sample in a study of CXCR3-negative and CXCR3-positive naive CD8 T cells. TCRdb reprocessed the 5' RACE reads; each CDR3 protein has one entry and no DNA is given. The specimen's table records about 62,000 distinct CDR3 sequences. The sample taken for sequencing was naive CXCR3- CD8+ T cells from blood. Source of these receptors: a human donor in good health. Some clones in this sample may be carry-over from other donors' samples. CDR3s include the opening cysteine and the closing phenylalanine or tryptophan.

j_gene | len | v_gene | CDR3aa
TRBJ2-2 | 17 | TRBV15 | CATSREKIRGAGGELFF
TRBJ2-5 | 15 | TRBV5-6 | CASSLGDRVRETQYF
TRBJ2-1 | 13 | TRBV12-3/TRBV12-4 | CASIETNYNEQFF
TRBJ1-3 | 14 | TRBV14 | CASSHTGAGNTIYF
TRBJ1-2 | 14 | TRBV9 | CASSPRTAHDGYTF
TRBJ1-1 | 14 | TRBV27 | CASSLTGGGTEAFF
TRBJ1-2 | 13 | TRBV28 | CASSQSGGYGYTF
TRBJ2-5 | 15 | TRBV23-1 | CASSPPRRGWETQYF
TRBJ2-1 | 15 | TRBV19 | CASSISGTSTNEQFF
TRBJ1-1 | 12 | TRBV6-2/TRBV6-3 | CASSYANTEAFF
TRBJ2-2 | 14 | TRBV9 | CASSVQGDTGELFF
TRBJ1-2 | 14 | TRBV29-1 | CSVVGTSDAGGYTF
TRBJ2-1 | 15 | TRBV28 | CASSQRPPTYNEQFF
TRBJ2-3 | 12 | TRBV12-3/TRBV12-4 | CASSNPSDTQYF
TRBJ2-1 | 17 | TRBV28 | CASSSSLQGLTYNEQFF
TRBJ2-3 | 14 | TRBV29-1 | CSVWGERSTDTQYF
TRBJ2-1 | 15 | TRBV7-8 | CASSLDGTGGVEQFF
TRBJ2-5 | 14 | TRBV7-8 | CASSTSRYQETQYF
TRBJ1-5 | 13 | TRBV12-3/TRBV12-4 | CASSRQYNQPQHF
TRBJ1-1 | 13 | TRBV6-4 | CASSEQQHTEAFF
TRBJ2-7 | 16 | TRBV12-3/TRBV12-4 | CASSAYRFGSAYEQYF
TRBJ2-1 | 17 | TRBV13 | CASSLQIAGGPVDEQFF
TRBJ2-1 | 18 | TRBV4-3 | CASSQDGRAGARYNEQFF
TRBJ1-2 | 14 | TRBV28 | CASSGDLSLYGYTF
TRBJ2-1 | 15 | TRBV7-6 | CASSPRDRVKSEQFF
TRBJ2-1 | 16 | TRBV4-3 | CASSQARGGPYNEQFF
TRBJ2-7 | 14 | TRBV29-1 | CSVDSVTGFHEQYF
TRBJ1-2 | 13 | TRBV12-3/TRBV12-4 | CASSSGQGLGYTF
TRBJ2-2 | 13 | TRBV3-1 | CASSGTDPGELFF
TRBJ2-7 | 13 | TRBV29-1 | CSVEVGTAYEQYF
TRBJ2-7 | 17 | TRBV4-1 | CASSRLPGQGSSTEQYF
TRBJ2-2 | 15 | TRBV2 | CASSETGAFTGELFF
TRBJ1-5 | 13 | TRBV29-1 | CSVEAGGGQPQHF
TRBJ2-2 | 17 | TRBV4-3 | CASSQEAPQGYTGELFF
TRBJ2-7 | 15 | TRBV28 | CASRSSWQTPYEQYF
TRBJ2-3 | 16 | TRBV13 | CASSQPGRQGTDTQYF
TRBJ2-2 | 14 | TRBV7-6 | CASSLGQNTGELFF
TRBJ2-1 | 15 | TRBV11-2 | CASSPLAGLQSEQFF
TRBJ2-7 | 15 | TRBV7-6 | CASSLDSNTVYEKYF
TRBJ1-4 | 14 | TRBV5-6 | CASSLTGVNEKLFF
TRBJ1-4 | 14 | TRBV5-1 | CASSLYRSNEKLFF
TRBJ2-5 | 15 | TRBV28 | CASSPTDNPRETQYF
TRBJ2-7 | 12 | TRBV5-1 | CASSGDTYEQYF
TRBJ2-4 | 14 | TRBV21-1 | CASSDALAKNIQYF
TRBJ1-1 | 11 | TRBV29-1 | CSVPGVVEAFF
TRBJ2-1 | 11 | TRBV25-1 | CASSKGGEQFF
TRBJ2-7 | 11 | TRBV12-3/TRBV12-4 | CASSLNYEQYF
TRBJ1-5 | 13 | TRBV29-1 | CSVSGRGNQHQHF
TRBJ1-2 | 14 | TRBV7-9 | CASSLVPEGYGYTF